A selection of T cell receptor beta chains follows, all from one sample in a study of T-cell reconstitution after alpha-beta-depleted transplantation in children. Each CDR3 protein gets one entry after TCRdb re-called the PCR reads with MiXCR. The repertoire holds some 390,000 distinct CDR3 sequences, with around 21% as singletons. Sequencing used PBMCs from the stem cell graft donor, obtained from the stem cell graft. The receptors derive from a human donor who donated a stem cell graft to a child with acute myeloid leukemia. Both conserved end residues are part of each CDR3. D genes are given only for firm matches. Only some rows state a clone size, as once, few, many or a class for expanded clones.

>-|-|TRBJ2-6|TRBV15
CATSSGVSGANVLTF
TGTGCCACCAGCTCAGGAGTCTCTGGGGCCAACGTCCTGACTTTC
>-|-|TRBJ1-2|TRBV4-3
CASSQEVALGLNNYGYTF
TGCGCCAGCAGCCAAGAGGTCGCTTTGGGGCTGAATAACTATGGCTACACCTTC
>many|TRBD2|TRBJ2-1|TRBV2
CASIGLAGVGNEQFF
TGTGCCAGCATTGGGCTAGCGGGAGTAGGCAATGAGCAGTTCTTC
>few|-|TRBJ2-3|TRBV20-1
CSASPLGYPDTQYF
TGCAGTGCTAGCCCCCTAGGTTACCCAGATACGCAGTATTTT
>few|-|TRBJ1-1|TRBV5-1
CASSFLRGTKTNTEAFF
TGCGCCAGCAGCTTTCTTAGGGGAACGAAGACGAACACTGAAGCTTTCTTT
>-|-|TRBJ2-2|TRBV27
CASHRLPSGELFF
TGTGCCAGCCATAGACTACCCTCCGGGGAGCTGTTTTTT
>many|-|TRBJ2-1|TRBV11-2
CASSANEQFF
TGTGCCAGCAGCGCAAATGAGCAGTTCTTC
>-|-|TRBJ2-3|TRBV7-3
CASSPIPGTDTQYF
TGTGCCAGCAGCCCGATCCCCGGGACAGATACGCAGTATTTT
>-|-|TRBJ2-3|TRBV5-1
CASSPRRDGFWGDTQYF
TGCGCCAGCAGCCCCCGTCGGGACGGGTTTTGGGGAGATACGCAGTATTTT
>-|-|TRBJ2-2|TRBV13
CASSSRTFSNTGELFF
TGTGCCAGCAGCTCTAGGACTTTTTCGAACACCGGGGAGCTGTTTTTT
>few|TRBD2|TRBJ2-7|TRBV4-2
CASSHSGTSGSLYEQYF
TGTGCCAGCAGCCATTCCGGGACTAGCGGGAGTCTGTACGAGCAGTACTTC
>-|-|TRBJ2-5|TRBV5-1
CASSSLTAYQETQYF
TGCGCCAGCAGCTCGCTGACAGCGTACCAAGAGACCCAGTACTTC
>few|-|TRBJ2-2|TRBV12-3/TRBV12-4
CASSRTGMAGELFF
TGTGCCAGCAGTCGGACTGGAATGGCCGGGGAGCTGTTTTTT
>few|TRBD2|TRBJ2-5|TRBV12-3/TRBV12-4
CASSLAIPVLAGETQYF
TGTGCCAGCAGTTTAGCTATCCCTGTTCTAGCGGGGGAGACCCAGTACTTC
>few|TRBD1|TRBJ2-4|TRBV20-1
CSAGDRGKNIQYF
TGCAGTGCTGGGGACAGGGGGAAAAACATTCAGTACTTC
>-|-|TRBJ2-2|TRBV9
CASSPKQGSTGELFF
TGTGCCAGCAGCCCTAAACAGGGATCCACCGGGGAGCTGTTTTTT
>few|-|TRBJ2-2|TRBV7-9
CASSLRLSYLTGELFF
TGTGCCAGCAGCCTACGCCTGTCGTACCTCACCGGGGAGCTGTTTTTT
>few|TRBD2|TRBJ2-1|TRBV11-2
CASSFPRGGRSNEQFF
TGTGCCAGCAGCTTCCCCCGGGGCGGGAGGTCGAATGAGCAGTTCTTC
>-|TRBD2|TRBJ2-1|TRBV12-3/TRBV12-4
CASRSYAGVSYNEQFF
TGTGCCAGCAGATCCTACGCGGGAGTCTCCTACAATGAGCAGTTCTTC
>few|TRBD1|TRBJ2-2|TRBV5-6
CASSLTGGTGELFF
TGTGCCAGCAGCTTGACAGGGGGCACCGGGGAGCTGTTTTTT
>few|-|TRBJ2-7|TRBV12-3/TRBV12-4
CASSLIVGRGWYEQYF
TGTGCCAGCAGTTTGATAGTGGGAAGGGGGTGGTACGAGCAGTACTTC
>few|-|TRBJ2-7|TRBV6-1
CATCPEGLSCSYEQYF
TGTGCCACGTGCCCCGAGGGGCTTTCATGCTCCTACGAGCAGTACTTC
>-|-|TRBJ1-3|TRBV15
CATSPPSGNTIYF
TGTGCCACCAGCCCTCCTTCTGGAAACACCATATATTTT
>many|TRBD2|TRBJ2-1|TRBV20-1
CSATGTSGRNNEQFF
TGCAGTGCTACCGGGACTAGCGGGAGAAACAATGAGCAGTTCTTC
>-|-|TRBJ2-1|TRBV4-1
CASSQERDSYNEQFF
TGCGCCAGCAGCCAAGAGAGGGACTCCTACAATGAGCAGTTCTTC
>few|-|TRBJ1-6|TRBV29-1
CSARDGDLNSPLHF
TGCAGCGCTAGAGACGGGGATTTGAATTCACCCCTCCACTTT
>few|TRBD2|TRBJ2-1|TRBV24-1
CATSDSVGTSGKEQFF
TGTGCCACCAGTGATTCGGTGGGGACTAGCGGGAAAGAGCAGTTCTTC
>many|TRBD1|TRBJ1-2|TRBV12-3/TRBV12-4
CASMQGARDYGYTF
TGTGCCAGCATGCAGGGGGCGAGAGACTATGGCTACACCTTC
>few|-|TRBJ2-2|TRBV7-9
CASSLLHPGTTGELFF
TGTGCCAGCAGCTTACTGCATCCAGGGACCACCGGGGAGCTGTTTTTT
>-|TRBD1|TRBJ2-1|TRBV28
CASRDRGSYNEQFF
TGTGCCAGCAGGGACAGGGGCTCCTACAATGAGCAGTTCTTC
>-|-|TRBJ2-4|TRBV14
CASSHREPTNIQYF
TGTGCCAGCAGCCACCGGGAACCCACAAACATTCAGTACTTC
>few|-|TRBJ1-1|TRBV29-1
CSATGGGSVTEAFF
TGCAGCGCCACGGGAGGGGGGTCGGTCACTGAAGCTTTCTTT
>few|TRBD1|TRBJ2-5|TRBV5-6
CASMSPGQPDQETQYF
TGTGCCAGCATGTCACCGGGACAGCCCGACCAAGAGACCCAGTACTTC
>-|-|TRBJ2-7|TRBV20-1
CSARDDSREYEQYF
TGCAGTGCTAGAGACGACTCTAGGGAGTACGAGCAGTACTTC
>few|-|TRBJ2-7|TRBV29-1
CSVEDVGDEQYF
TGCAGCGTTGAAGATGTGGGGGACGAGCAGTACTTC
>few|-|TRBJ1-1|TRBV9
CASSVGSSTTEAFF
TGTGCCAGCAGCGTAGGGAGTTCGACCACTGAAGCTTTCTTT
>few|TRBD2|TRBJ2-1|TRBV19
CASSARLAGGFKYEQFF
TGTGCCAGTAGTGCTCGACTAGCGGGAGGTTTCAAGTATGAGCAGTTCTTC
>-|TRBD2|TRBJ2-7|TRBV4-2
CASSPKPLAAISYEQYF
TGTGCCAGCAGCCCGAAACCCCTAGCGGCGATTTCCTACGAGCAGTACTTC
>many|-|TRBJ2-7|TRBV20-1
CSASEDEVEQYF
TGCAGTGCTAGTGAGGACGAAGTCGAGCAGTACTTC
>few|TRBD1|TRBJ2-3|TRBV5-1
CASSLGQGGADTQYF
TGCGCCAGCAGCTTGGGACAGGGTGGGGCAGATACGCAGTATTTT